The clone carrying this TCR beta chain appeared many times. This entry is derived from a study of neurological immune-mediated disorders. V gave up 0 bases and J gave up 3 bases; unmatched junction bases: 5. The CDR3 runs 15 residues. Per the germline V gene, CDR1 is DFQATT and CDR2 is SNEGSKA (reference sequence). Each CDR3 protein is one row after TCRdb ran MiXCR on the 5' RACE reads. The repertoire consists of some 14,000 distinct CDR3 sequences, with roughly 7% occurring once and the leading ten covering around 24%. The receptor was isolated from a woman aged 40 to 50 in good health. Sequences were obtained from CD8+ T cells from blood. The rearrangement joins TRBV20-1 to TRBJ2-1, with 7 bases fitting TRBD2. The CDR3 sequence is CSARDRGRVYNEQFF. The DNA of the CDR3 is TGCAGTGCTAGAGATCGTGGGAGGGTCTACAATGAGCAGTTCTTC.